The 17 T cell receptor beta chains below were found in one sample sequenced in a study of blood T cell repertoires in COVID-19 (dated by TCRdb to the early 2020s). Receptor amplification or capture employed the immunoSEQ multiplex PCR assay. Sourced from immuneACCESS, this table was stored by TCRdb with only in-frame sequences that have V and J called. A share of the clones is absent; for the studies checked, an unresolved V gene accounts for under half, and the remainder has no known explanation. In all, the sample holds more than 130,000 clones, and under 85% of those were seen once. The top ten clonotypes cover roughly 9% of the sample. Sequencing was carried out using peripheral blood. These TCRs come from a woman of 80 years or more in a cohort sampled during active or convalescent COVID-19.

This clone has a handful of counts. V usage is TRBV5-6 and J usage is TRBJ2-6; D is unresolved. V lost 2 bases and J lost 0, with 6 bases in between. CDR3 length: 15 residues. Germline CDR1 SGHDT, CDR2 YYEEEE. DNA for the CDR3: TGTGCCAGCAGCTTTTTCGGCTCTGGGGCCAACGTCCTGACTTTC. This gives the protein CASSFFGSGANVLTF.

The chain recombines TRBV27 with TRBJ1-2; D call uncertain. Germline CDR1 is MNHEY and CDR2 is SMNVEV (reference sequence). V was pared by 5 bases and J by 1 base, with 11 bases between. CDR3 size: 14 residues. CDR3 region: CASSPWGGNYGYTF. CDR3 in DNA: TGTGCCAGCAGTCCATGGGGAGGTAACTATGGCTACACCTTC.

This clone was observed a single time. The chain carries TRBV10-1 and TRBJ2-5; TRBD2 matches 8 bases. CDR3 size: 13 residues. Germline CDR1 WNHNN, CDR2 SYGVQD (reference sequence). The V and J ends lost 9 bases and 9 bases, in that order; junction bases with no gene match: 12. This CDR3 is CASPTRGGWAQYF. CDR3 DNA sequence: TGCGCCAGTCCCACACGGGGGGGTTGGGCCCAGTACTTC.

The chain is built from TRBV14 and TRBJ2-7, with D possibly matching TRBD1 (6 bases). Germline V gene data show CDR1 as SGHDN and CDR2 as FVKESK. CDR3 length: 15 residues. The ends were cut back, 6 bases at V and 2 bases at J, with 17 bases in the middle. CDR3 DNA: TGTGCCAGCAGTGCTCACCAGGGACATCCCTACGAGCAGTACTTC. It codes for CASSAHQGHPYEQYF.

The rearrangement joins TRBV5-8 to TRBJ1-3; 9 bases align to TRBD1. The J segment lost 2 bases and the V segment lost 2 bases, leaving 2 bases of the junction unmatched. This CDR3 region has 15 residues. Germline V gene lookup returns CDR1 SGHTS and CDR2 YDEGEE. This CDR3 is CASSLRTGAGNTIYF. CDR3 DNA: TGTGCCAGCAGCTTACGGACAGGGGCTGGAAACACCATATATTTT.

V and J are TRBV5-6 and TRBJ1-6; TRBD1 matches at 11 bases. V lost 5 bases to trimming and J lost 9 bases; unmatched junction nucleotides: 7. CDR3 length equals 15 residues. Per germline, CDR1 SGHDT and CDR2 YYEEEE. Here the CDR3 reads CASRPQGQGVSPLHF. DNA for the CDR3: TGTGCCAGCAGGCCCCAGGGACAGGGGGTTTCACCCCTCCACTTT.

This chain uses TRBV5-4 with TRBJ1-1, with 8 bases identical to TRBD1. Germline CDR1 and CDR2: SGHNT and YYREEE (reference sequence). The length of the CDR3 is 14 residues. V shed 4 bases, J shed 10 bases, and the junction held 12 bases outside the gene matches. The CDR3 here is CASSEDRETTPAFF. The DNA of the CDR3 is TGTGCCAGCAGCGAGGACAGGGAGACTACTCCAGCTTTCTTT. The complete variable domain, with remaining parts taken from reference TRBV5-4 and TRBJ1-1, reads ETGVTQSPTHLIKTRGQQVTLRCSSQSGHNTVSWYQQALGQGPQFIFQYYREEENGRGNFPPRFSGLQFPNYSSELNVNALELDDSALYLCASSEDRETTPAFFGQGTRLTVV.

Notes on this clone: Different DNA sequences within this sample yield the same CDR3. The CDR3 nucleotides are TGTGCCAGCTCCCCGGACAGGGTCAATCAGCCCCAGCATTTT. Its translation: CASSPDRVNQPQHF. The chain couples TRBV18 to TRBJ1-5, with 8 bases lining up with TRBD1. CDR1 KGHSH and CDR2 LQKENI come from the germline V gene. The CDR3 is 14 amino acids. Trimming cost V 6 bases and J 3 bases; bases outside gene matches: 4.

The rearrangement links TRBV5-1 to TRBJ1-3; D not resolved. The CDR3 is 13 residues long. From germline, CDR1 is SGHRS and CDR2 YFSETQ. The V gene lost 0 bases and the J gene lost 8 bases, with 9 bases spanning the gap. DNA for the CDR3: TGCGCCAGCAGCTTGGGACTGTCCCACACCATATATTTT. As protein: CASSLGLSHTIYF.

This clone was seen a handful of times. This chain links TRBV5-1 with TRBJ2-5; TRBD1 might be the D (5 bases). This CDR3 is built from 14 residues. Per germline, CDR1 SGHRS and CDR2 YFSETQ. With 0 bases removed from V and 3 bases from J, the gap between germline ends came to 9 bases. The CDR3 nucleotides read TGCGCCAGCAGCTTGGAGGGGCGCAAAGAGACCCAGTACTTC. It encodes CASSLEGRKETQYF.

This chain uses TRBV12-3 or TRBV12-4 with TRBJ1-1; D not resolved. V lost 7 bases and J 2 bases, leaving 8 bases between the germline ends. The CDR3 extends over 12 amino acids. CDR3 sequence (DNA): TGTGCCAGCAATGAACACAACACTGAAGCTTTCTTT. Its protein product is CASNEHNTEAFF.

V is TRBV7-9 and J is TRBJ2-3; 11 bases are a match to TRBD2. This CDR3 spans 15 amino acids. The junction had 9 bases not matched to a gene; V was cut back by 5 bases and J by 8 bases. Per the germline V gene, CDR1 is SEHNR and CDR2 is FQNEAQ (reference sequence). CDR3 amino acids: CASSPTSGRRRTQYF. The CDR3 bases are TGTGCCAGCAGCCCCACTAGCGGGAGAAGGCGTACGCAGTATTTT.

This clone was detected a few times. The CDR3 is CASSQSGGEAFF. The CDR3 bases are TGTGCCAGCAGCCAATCAGGGGGCGAAGCTTTCTTT. V is TRBV3-1 (or the pseudogene TRBV3-2) and J is TRBJ1-1, with 8 bases aligning to TRBD1. This CDR3 spans 12 amino acids. Germline V gene lookup returns CDR1 LGHDT and CDR2 YNNKEL (reference sequence). V lost 2 bases, J lost 8 bases, and 1 base stayed unmatched.

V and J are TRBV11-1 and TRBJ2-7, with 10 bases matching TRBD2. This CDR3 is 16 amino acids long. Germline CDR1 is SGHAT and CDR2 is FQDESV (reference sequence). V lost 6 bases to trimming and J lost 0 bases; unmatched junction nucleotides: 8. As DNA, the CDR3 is TGTGCCAGCAGTTATGGACTAGCGGAGAGCTCCTACGAGCAGTACTTC. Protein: CASSYGLAESSYEQYF.

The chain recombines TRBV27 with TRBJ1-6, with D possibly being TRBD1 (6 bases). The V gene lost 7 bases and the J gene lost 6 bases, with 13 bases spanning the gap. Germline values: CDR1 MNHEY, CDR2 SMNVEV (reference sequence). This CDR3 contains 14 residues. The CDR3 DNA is TGTGCCAGCACCCAGGGGATCGGTAATTCACCCCTCCACTTT. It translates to CASTQGIGNSPLHF.

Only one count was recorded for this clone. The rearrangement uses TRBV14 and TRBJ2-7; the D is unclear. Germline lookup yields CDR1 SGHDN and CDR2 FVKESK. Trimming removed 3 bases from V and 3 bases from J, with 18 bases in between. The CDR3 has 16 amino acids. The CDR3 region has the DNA TGTGCCAGCAGCCATCAGGTTGCCTCACGAATCTACGAGCAGTACTTC. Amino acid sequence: CASSHQVASRIYEQYF. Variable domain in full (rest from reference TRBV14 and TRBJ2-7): EAGVTQFPSHSVIEKGQTVTLRCDPISGHDNLYWYRRVMGKEIKFLLHFVKESKQDESGMPNNRFLAERTGGTYSTLKVQPAELEDSGVYFCASSHQVASRIYEQYFGPGTRLTVT.

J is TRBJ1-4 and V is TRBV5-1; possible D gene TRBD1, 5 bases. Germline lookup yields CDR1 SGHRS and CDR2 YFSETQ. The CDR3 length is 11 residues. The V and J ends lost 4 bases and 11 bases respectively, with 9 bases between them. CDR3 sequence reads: CASSRGPKLFF. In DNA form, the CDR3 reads TGCGCCAGCAGCAGGGGCCCCAAACTGTTTTTT.